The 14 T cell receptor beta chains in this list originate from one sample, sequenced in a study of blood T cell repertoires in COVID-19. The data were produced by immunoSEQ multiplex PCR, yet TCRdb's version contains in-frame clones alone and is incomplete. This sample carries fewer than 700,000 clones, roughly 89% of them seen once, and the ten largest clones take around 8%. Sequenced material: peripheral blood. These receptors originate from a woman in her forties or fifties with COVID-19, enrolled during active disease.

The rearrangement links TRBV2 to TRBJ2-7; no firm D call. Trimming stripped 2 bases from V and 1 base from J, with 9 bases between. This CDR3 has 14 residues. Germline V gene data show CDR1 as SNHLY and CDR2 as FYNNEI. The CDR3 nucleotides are TGTGCCAGCAGTGAATCGACAACTTCCTACGAGCAGTACTTC. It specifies CASSESTTSYEQYF.

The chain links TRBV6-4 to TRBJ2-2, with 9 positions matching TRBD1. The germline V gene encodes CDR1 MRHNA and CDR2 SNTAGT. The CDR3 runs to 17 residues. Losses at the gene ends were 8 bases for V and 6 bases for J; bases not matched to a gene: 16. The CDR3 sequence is CASGLGGQGRGAGELFF. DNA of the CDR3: TGTGCCAGCGGATTAGGGGGACAGGGAAGAGGGGCCGGGGAGCTGTTTTTT.

CDR3 amino acids: CASSSGLARQETQYF. In DNA, the CDR3 is TGTGCCAGCAGCTCCGGACTTGCGAGGCAGGAGACCCAGTACTTC. The V call is TRBV13, the J call TRBJ2-5, with TRBD2 as a possible D gene (5 bases). The ends were cut back, 4 bases at V and 5 bases at J, with 17 bases in the middle. The CDR3 is 15 amino acids. The germline V gene has CDR1 PRHDT and CDR2 FYEKMQ (reference sequence).

The CDR3 reads CASSPRGLAGGSNEQFF. The DNA for the CDR3 is TGCGCCAGCAGCCCGAGGGGCCTAGCGGGGGGGTCGAATGAGCAGTTCTTC. The rearrangement uses TRBV5-1 and TRBJ2-1, with TRBD2 identical over 12 bases. The trim removed 4 bases at V and 7 bases at J, leaving 12 bases unmatched. Germline-derived CDR1 and CDR2 are SGHRS and YFSETQ. The CDR3 loop spans 17 amino acids. The whole variable domain, remainder taken from reference TRBV5-1 and TRBJ2-1, is KAGVTQTPRYLIKTRGQQVTLSCSPISGHRSVSWYQQTPGQGLQFLFEYFSETQRNKGNFPGRFSGRQFSNSRSEMNVSTLELGDSALYLCASSPRGLAGGSNEQFFGPGTRLTVL.

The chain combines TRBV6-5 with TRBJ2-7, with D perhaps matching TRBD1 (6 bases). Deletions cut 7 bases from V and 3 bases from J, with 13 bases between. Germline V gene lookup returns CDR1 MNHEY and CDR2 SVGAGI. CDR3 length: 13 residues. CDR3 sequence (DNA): TGTGCCAGCACTAGAGGACAGAACTACGAGCAGTACTTC. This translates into CASTRGQNYEQYF.

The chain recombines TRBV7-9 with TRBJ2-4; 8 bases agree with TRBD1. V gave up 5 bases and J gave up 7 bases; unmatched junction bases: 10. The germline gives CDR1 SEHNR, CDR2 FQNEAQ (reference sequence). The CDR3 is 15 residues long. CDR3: CASSPARTGRNIQYF. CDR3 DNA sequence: TGTGCCAGCAGCCCAGCCAGGACAGGGCGGAACATTCAGTACTTC.

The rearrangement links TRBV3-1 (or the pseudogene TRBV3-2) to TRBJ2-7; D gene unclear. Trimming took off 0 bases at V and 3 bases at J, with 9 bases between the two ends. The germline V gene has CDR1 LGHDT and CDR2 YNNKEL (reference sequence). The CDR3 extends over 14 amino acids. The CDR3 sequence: CASSQDLGHYEQYF. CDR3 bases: TGTGCCAGCAGCCAAGACCTTGGGCACTACGAGCAGTACTTC.

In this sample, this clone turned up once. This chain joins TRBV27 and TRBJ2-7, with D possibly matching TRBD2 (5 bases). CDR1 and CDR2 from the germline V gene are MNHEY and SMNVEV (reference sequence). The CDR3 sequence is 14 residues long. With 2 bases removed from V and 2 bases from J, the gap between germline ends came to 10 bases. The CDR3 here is CASSLAGSTYEQYF. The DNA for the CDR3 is TGTGCCAGCAGTTTAGCGGGTTCAACCTACGAGCAGTACTTC.

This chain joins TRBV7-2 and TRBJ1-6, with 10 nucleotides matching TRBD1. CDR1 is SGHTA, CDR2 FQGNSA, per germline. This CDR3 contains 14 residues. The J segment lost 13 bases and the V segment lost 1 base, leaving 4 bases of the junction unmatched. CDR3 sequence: CASSLGGQGIPLHF. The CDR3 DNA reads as TGTGCCAGCAGCTTAGGGGGACAGGGGATCCCCCTCCACTTT.

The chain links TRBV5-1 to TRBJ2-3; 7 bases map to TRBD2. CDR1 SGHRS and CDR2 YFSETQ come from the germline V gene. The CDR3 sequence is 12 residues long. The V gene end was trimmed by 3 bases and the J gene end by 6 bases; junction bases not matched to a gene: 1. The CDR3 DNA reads TGCGCCAGCAGCTATAGCGGGGATACGCAGTATTTT. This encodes CASSYSGDTQYF.

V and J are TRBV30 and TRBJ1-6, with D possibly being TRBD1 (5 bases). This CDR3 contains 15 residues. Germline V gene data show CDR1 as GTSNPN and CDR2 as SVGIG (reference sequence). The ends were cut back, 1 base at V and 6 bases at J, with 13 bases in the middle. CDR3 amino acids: CAWSDLMGGNSPLHF. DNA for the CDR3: TGTGCCTGGAGTGATCTCATGGGGGGTAATTCACCCCTCCACTTT.

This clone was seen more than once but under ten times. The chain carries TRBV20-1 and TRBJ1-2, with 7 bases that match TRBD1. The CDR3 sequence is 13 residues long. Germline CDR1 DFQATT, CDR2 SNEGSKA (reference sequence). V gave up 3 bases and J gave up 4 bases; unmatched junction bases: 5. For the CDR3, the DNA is TGCAGTGCTAGTTGGACAGGAACCTATGGCTACACCTTC. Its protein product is CSASWTGTYGYTF.

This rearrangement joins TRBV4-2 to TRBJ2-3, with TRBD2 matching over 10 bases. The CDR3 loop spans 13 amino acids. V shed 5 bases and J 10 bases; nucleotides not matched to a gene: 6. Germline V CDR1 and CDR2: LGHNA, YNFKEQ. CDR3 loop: CASSAASGGAQYF. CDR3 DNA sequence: TGTGCCAGCAGCGCGGCTAGCGGGGGCGCGCAGTATTTT.

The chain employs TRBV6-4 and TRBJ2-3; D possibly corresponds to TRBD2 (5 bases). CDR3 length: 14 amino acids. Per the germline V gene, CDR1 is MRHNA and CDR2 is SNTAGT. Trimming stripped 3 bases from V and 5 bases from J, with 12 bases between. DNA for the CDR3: TGTGCCAGCAGTGAAAGGGAGTGGATAGATACGCAGTATTTT. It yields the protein CASSEREWIDTQYF.